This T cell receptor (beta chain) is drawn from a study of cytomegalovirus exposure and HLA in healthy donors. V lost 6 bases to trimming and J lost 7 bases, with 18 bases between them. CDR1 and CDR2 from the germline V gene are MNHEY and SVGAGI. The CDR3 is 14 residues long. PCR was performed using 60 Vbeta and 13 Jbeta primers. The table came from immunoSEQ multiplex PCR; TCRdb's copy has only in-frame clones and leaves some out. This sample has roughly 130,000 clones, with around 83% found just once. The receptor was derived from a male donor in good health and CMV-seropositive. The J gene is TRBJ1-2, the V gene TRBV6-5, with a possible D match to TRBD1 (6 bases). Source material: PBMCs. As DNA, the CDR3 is TGTGCCAGCAGAGTGTTTGGGGGGGCTACTGGCTACACCTTC. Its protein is CASRVFGGATGYTF.